This T cell receptor beta chain came from a study of T cells after yellow fever vaccination. Turning to the study itself: Any fraction with a low cell number was prepared using SMART-Seq v4 Ultra Low Input.

5'RACE template switching added a universal primer site and UMIs to TCR cDNA. TCRdb redid the calling of the 5' RACE reads with MiXCR, one entry per CDR3 protein. The sample lists hundreds of thousands of distinct CDR3 sequences; roughly 5% were seen once. At least ten counts were recorded for this clonotype. The input for sequencing was CD4+ T cells sorted from PBMCs, taken on the day of the yellow fever booster vaccination. The TCR was taken from a man aged 18 to 29 who received the YFV17D yellow fever vaccine.

Written as DNA, the CDR3 is TGCGCCAGCAGCGGAGGGACAGGGAGGACAGATACGCAGTATTTT. This gives the protein CASSGGTGRTDTQYF. The rearrangement links TRBV5-1 to TRBJ2-3; 9 nucleotides align to TRBD1. The length of the CDR3 is 15 residues. The V segment lost 4 bases and the J segment 3 bases; nucleotides outside the gene matches: 6. Looked up from germline, CDR1 is SGHRS and CDR2 is YFSETQ.